This T cell receptor (beta chain) was sequenced in a study of cytomegalovirus exposure and HLA in healthy donors listed by TCRdb under 2017. In terms of the full investigation: In an earlier analysis of 587 of the donors, around 290 Gb of sequence data and just under 120 million unique TCR beta sequences from roughly 190 million T cells were reported. The study profiled the T cell repertoires of under 850 subjects by immunosequencing and related them to cytomegalovirus serostatus. Donor age, sex, ethnicity and CMV serostatus were compiled alongside the repertoire data. Five DR-DQ haplotypes were treated as single units for association and clustering because of strong linkage in the cohort. In an earlier analysis of roughly 580 of the donors, high-throughput TCR beta sequencing was used to judge whether each TCR beta V gene segment behaved as functional or pseudogenic. Every discovery cohort repertoire had been produced on one sequencing platform. To study patterns of TCR occurrence, a later analysis re-analyzed previously published TCR beta repertoires from 500 to 850 donors and added high-resolution HLA genotyping. To predict cytomegalovirus infection status, the study combined high-throughput TCR immunosequencing, statistical association of individual TCRs with disease status, and machine learning. A later genetic analysis used genome-wide SNP genotypes for about three fifths of the 666 donors, treating that subset as a discovery cohort. On average, roughly 240,000 unique TCR beta nucleotide sequences were sequenced per donor among 398 genotyped donors of the cohort, with 15% to 20% of those sequences being non-productive. About 280 gigabases of sequencing data and tens of millions of unique TCR sequences were included in an early release covering over 600 HLA-typed donors. Of the roughly 430 genotyped donors, 65% to 90% fell in the genetic ancestry cluster associated with self-reported Caucasian donors. The number of donors typed differed by locus, with roughly 629-640 for A, B, C, DRB1 and DQB1, about 500 for DQA1, some 570 for DPA1, and 450 to 480 for DPB1. Class I and class II HLA loci were covered by the typing at four-digit resolution. Besides the first cohort of approximately 670 subjects, a separate validation cohort made up of roughly 120 different subjects was used. The later analysis used no new phenotypic data to find candidate immune exposures, relying instead on TCR beta sequences and their occurrence across donors. The study aimed to test whether cataloging public T cell receptors could reveal signatures of past pathogen exposure.

What the authors observed across the whole study: Presence/absence analyses assumed roughly uniform sequencing depth across donors, an assumption that may not hold. CMV serostatus was the only immune exposure information available for the cohort. A further reported finding was that TCR beta sequences accurately predicted the HLA-A and HLA-B alleles for most subjects in the first cohort. Most TCR sequences were seen in very few donors, while some public TCRs were found in many individuals. A cluster of highly shared sequence variants was judged likely to represent a technical artifact of the sequencing pipeline. When HLA alleles, especially DR and DQ, strongly co-occurred, TCR associations were difficult to assign to individual alleles. In an earlier analysis of over 550 of the donors, most TCR beta V segments were observed in productive rearrangements about 87% or about 30% of the time, broadly matching IMGT annotations. In a later analysis, HLA-associated TCR beta chains were found to be more clonally expanded and to have lower generation probabilities than equally common non-associated chains. The authors suggested that the approach could potentially be generalized to other disease states and immunological phenotypes. A later genetic analysis reported fewer N-insertions in productive TCRs among donors in an Asian-associated ancestry cluster than the approximately 670-donor mean. According to a later analysis, TCR association rates differed among HLA loci, with DRB1 alleles showing the most associated TCRs and HLA-C alleles showing the fewest. According to a later analysis, parvovirus B19, influenza, CMV and Epstein-Barr virus appeared linked to several top co-occurrence clusters. Because HLA typing was unavailable for some donors at each locus, only the typed subset was used in association tests. Only TCR beta chains were sequenced in this cohort, and the absence of alpha or paired-chain data limited detectable features. Cytomegalovirus status was reported to be diagnosed by the classifier with high specificity and sensitivity in both the original and validation cohorts. Three of the identified cytomegalovirus-associated TCR beta chains were confirmed in vitro to be specific for cytomegalovirus antigens. A later analysis associated roughly 17,000 TCR beta sequences with specific HLA alleles at a false discovery rate of 0.05. Correlated functional status among segregating V segments might reflect linkage disequilibrium, but an unknown experimental factor could not be ruled out. A later analysis found that most CMV-associated TCR beta chains appeared HLA-restricted, with HLA associations seemingly driven largely by CMV exposure. In the study, about 150 TCR beta chains were listed as associated with cytomegalovirus. Because counts were too low, some 16 rarely observed V segments, including chromosome 9 orphons, were excluded from the earlier analysis of roughly 580 of the donors. In a later genetic analysis, a missense DCLRE1C variant was associated with V-gene and J-gene trimming of TCR beta chains, and the association was replicated in an independent cohort.

The cohort was made up of approximately 670 healthy bone marrow donors. Cohort members were all nominally healthy when sampled, although unrecorded immune exposures were likely present. The donor tested CMV seronegative and was one of the 352 seronegative cohort members. A peripheral blood sample was collected from each donor, and TCR beta sequencing was performed on peripheral blood mononuclear cells. Genomic DNA was extracted from the blood cell samples with the Qiagen DNeasy Blood Extraction Kit. The library was generated by the immunoSEQ multiplex PCR assay. A mixture of 60 forward primers for TCR Vbeta segments and 13 reverse primers for TCR Jbeta segments was used in the multiplex PCR. The CDR3 region of rearranged TCR beta genes was amplified from genomic DNA with a multiplex PCR assay. On the Illumina HiSeq System, the amplified TCR beta libraries were sequenced as 87-base-pair reads. The authors' pipeline ran thus. A later analysis tallied approximately 87 million unique TCR beta chains across the 666 repertoires, and 10 million to 11 million of those chains were shared by two or more donors. Raw reads were error-corrected and collapsed into unique sequences with a nearest-neighbor algorithm that merged closely related sequences to remove PCR and sequencing errors. To assign V, D and J gene segments, CDR3 sequences were aligned to IMGT reference sequences. For a sequence to be retained, a match of at least six nucleotides was required to both a V gene segment and a J gene segment. Rearrangements were called productive when the CDR3 lacked stop codons and stayed in frame with V and J; all others were non-productive. CDR3 was defined according to IMGT convention as the region running from the second conserved V-encoded cysteine to the conserved J-encoded phenylalanine. The earlier analysis of a few hundred of the donors excluded sequences that lacked an unambiguous match to a single V gene segment. In an earlier analysis of almost 600 of the donors, a V segment was called functional when productive rearrangements were above 56.7%, and segregating when the standard deviation between donors exceeded 5%. A statistical classification framework was developed to diagnose cytomegalovirus status using the catalog of TCR beta chain sequences. A later analysis assigned V and J genes by comparing TCR nucleotide sequences with IMGT/GENE-DB human TR gene sequences. The TCRdist pipeline was used in a later analysis to assign CDR3 sequences and most-parsimonious VDJ recombination scenarios. A later analysis defined each TCR beta chain by its CDR3 amino acid sequence plus V-gene family, and excluded reads lacking a unique V-gene family. To address suspected cross-contamination and a sequencing artifact, a later analysis removed several hundred highly shared, low-generation-probability nucleotide sequences. In a later analysis, a clonal expansion index for each public chain was calculated from normalized within-repertoire ranks of inferred template counts. In a later analysis, generation probabilities were computed using a VDJ recombination model fitted to out-of-frame rearrangements, and the results were checked against IGoR. A later analysis scored TCR-TCR, TCR-HLA and TCR-CMV co-occurrence with hypergeometric tests, applying a repertoire-size bias correction to TCR pairs. A later analysis estimated false discovery rates by permuting HLA or CMV assignments 20 times. In a later analysis, co-occurring TCRs were grouped with DBSCAN, and TCRdist sequence similarity was added when clustering was performed within HLA-allele-positive subsets. For co-occurrence clustering, repertoires with fewer than 30,000 or more than 120,000 public chains were excluded, along with five or six repertoires with anomalous nucleotide sharing. TCRdb took over this immuneACCESS table, retaining in-frame rearrangements with V and J assigned. Such tables are incomplete; in checked studies, under half of the missing clones stem from an unresolved V gene, and the remainder is unexplained. D and trimming were read from the DNA, whereas the V and J calls and clone size are those reported in that table. In all, the sample holds 100,000 to 150,000 clones, and 60% to 85% of those were seen once. The ten largest clones add up to about 1.2% of the sample.

Regarding this clone: Its antigen is still unknown. Within one base of it there is no much larger clone, and no base qualities were kept.

The receptor's source is a female donor in good health and CMV-seronegative. Sequencing was done on a sample of PBMCs.

The CDR3 here reads CAIMDQGRAGETQYF. In nucleotides, the sequence is TGTGCCATCATGGACCAGGGGAGGGCGGGAGAGACCCAGTACTTC. The receptor chain draws on TRBV10-3 and TRBJ2-5; TRBD2 might be the D gene, on 7 matching bases. V and J are truncated by 7 bases and 4 bases respectively, leaving an intervening sequence of 19 bases. From its cysteine to its phenylalanine, the CDR3 spans 15 amino acids. Only the CDR3 DNA is retained, 45 bases long and in frame from the first base. CDR1 ENHRY and CDR2 SYGVKD are derived from the germline V gene.